These T cell receptor beta chains were read from a single sample in a study of shared clonotypes between healthy human individuals. Sequencing used immunoSEQ multiplex PCR; TCRdb keeps in-frame clones, though not all of them. The sample includes roughly 2,500,000 clones, over 85% of them seen just once. The material sequenced was naive CD4+ T cells from PBMCs. The receptors derive from a man aged 18 to 29 in good health. Some clones in this sample may be carry-over from other donors' samples. Both conserved end residues are part of each CDR3. The D gene is left open where the match is weak. A row's size may be missing; if present it is once, few, many or a size class.

J gene | D gene | V gene | clone size | CDR3 DNA | CDR3 protein
TRBJ2-5 | . | TRBV7-7 | . | TGTGCCAGCAGCTTGGAGGGGCGGGAGACCCAGTACTTC | CASSLEGRETQYF
TRBJ2-1 | . | TRBV28 | . | TGTGCCAGCTTATGGGGTCCGGGAAATGAGCAGTTCTTC | CASLWGPGNEQFF
TRBJ1-2 | TRBD1 | TRBV6-5 | . | TGTGCCAGCAGTTACTCGGGACAGTTTGGCTACACCTTC | CASSYSGQFGYTF
TRBJ1-1 | . | TRBV19 | few | TGTGCCAGTAGTCCCCGGGCCGAGGGGGAAGCTTTCTTT | CASSPRAEGEAFF
TRBJ1-1 | . | TRBV30 | . | TGTGCCTGGAGTGACTGGAAGAACACTGAAGCTTTCTTT | CAWSDWKNTEAFF
TRBJ2-5 | TRBD1 | TRBV15 | . | TGTGCCACCAGCAGAACCGAACAGGGGGCAAGGAAGACCCAGTACTTC | CATSRTEQGARKTQYF
TRBJ1-1 | TRBD1 | TRBV27 | once | TGTGCCAGCAGTTTTTATGGGACAGATACTGAAGCTTTCTTT | CASSFYGTDTEAFF
TRBJ2-5 | . | TRBV7-6 | . | TGTGCCAGCAGCTTAATAACTCCCCGGGGAGAGACCCAGTACTTC | CASSLITPRGETQYF
TRBJ2-7 | TRBD1 | TRBV19 | once | TGTGCCACGGGGGAGGGACAGGGTGTCTACGAGCAGTACTTC | CATGEGQGVYEQYF
TRBJ2-1 | . | TRBV5-1 | . | TGCGCCAGCAGCTTGGTAGGGAGCTCCTACAATGAGCAGTTCTTC | CASSLVGSSYNEQFF
TRBJ2-7 | . | TRBV28 | . | TGTGCCAGCCATACTCGAACTTACGAGCAGTACTTC | CASHTRTYEQYF
TRBJ2-7 | . | TRBV13 | . | TGTGCCAGCAGCTTATATAGGGTACCTGCCTACGAGCAGTACTTC | CASSLYRVPAYEQYF
TRBJ2-1 | . | TRBV19 | . | TGTGCCAGTAGCAACCAGATGGGACTCCCTGAGAGGGGGCCCTACAATGAGCAGTTCTTC | CASSNQMGLPERGPYNEQFF
TRBJ1-1 | . | TRBV11-3 | few | TGTGCCAGCAGCTTAGACCGGAACACTGAAGCTTTCTTT | CASSLDRNTEAFF
TRBJ2-7 | . | TRBV7-8 | . | TGTGCCAGCAGCTTGAGGGTTGGCTTAGAGCAGTACTTC | CASSLRVGLEQYF
TRBJ1-4 | . | TRBV7-2 | . | TGTGCCAGTACAGGGCAGTTGAGTGAAAAACTGTTTTTT | CASTGQLSEKLFF
TRBJ2-1 | . | TRBV6-1 | . | TGTGCCAGCAGTGAGTGGCAGGGGCGTGCAGATGAGCAGTTCTTC | CASSEWQGRADEQFF
TRBJ2-1 | TRBD2 | TRBV5-1 | . | TGCGCCAGCAGTGGCCTAGCGGGATCCTACAATGAGCAGTTCTTC | CASSGLAGSYNEQFF
TRBJ2-3 | . | TRBV9 | . | TGTGCCAGCAGCGTACTCTCGATCACAGATACGCAGTATTTT | CASSVLSITDTQYF
TRBJ2-5 | TRBD1 | TRBV7-2 | . | TGTGCCAGCAGCTTCGACAGGGGCGAAGAGACCCAGTACTTC | CASSFDRGEETQYF
TRBJ2-2 | . | TRBV30 | . | TGTGCCTTTGGGGTGAAGCGGACTAACACCGGGGAGCTGTTTTTT | CAFGVKRTNTGELFF
TRBJ2-5 | TRBD1 | TRBV5-1 | once | TGCGCCAGCAGCGGACAGGGTGGGCAAGAGACCCAGTACTTC | CASSGQGGQETQYF
TRBJ2-1 | . | TRBV15 | . | TGTGCCACCAGCAGAGATCGCGTAGGTATTACCCCCAATGAGCAGTTCTTC | CATSRDRVGITPNEQFF
TRBJ2-3 | . | TRBV28 | . | TGTGCCAGCAGCCCTGCGGATTTACAAATCACAGATACGCAGTATTTT | CASSPADLQITDTQYF
TRBJ1-3 | . | TRBV2 | . | TGTGCCAGCAGCCTCGTCAGGGCAGGGAGAAACACCATATATTTT | CASSLVRAGRNTIYF
TRBJ1-2 | . | TRBV6-5 | . | TGTGCCAGCAGTGCCAGGGAAAACTATGGCTACACCTTC | CASSARENYGYTF
TRBJ1-4 | . | TRBV6-5 | . | TGTGCCAGCAGTTACGGGCCGCCGGAGGAAAAACTGTTTTTT | CASSYGPPEEKLFF
TRBJ1-3 | . | TRBV7-2 | . | TGTGCCAGCAGCCCTAGGGGCTCTGGAAACACCATATATTTT | CASSPRGSGNTIYF
TRBJ2-7 | . | TRBV5-4 | . | TGTGCCAGCAGTCGTGTGGCAGGGGATGCGTACGAGCAGTACTTC | CASSRVAGDAYEQYF
TRBJ2-3 | . | TRBV28 | . | TGTGCCAGCAGTGATATAACAGATACGCAGTATTTT | CASSDITDTQYF
TRBJ1-1 | . | TRBV7-9 | . | TGTGCCAGCAGCCGCGGGACAATGAGCGCTGAAGCTTTCTTT | CASSRGTMSAEAFF
TRBJ1-5 | . | TRBV7-8 | . | TGTGCCAGCAGCTTATGGGGAGACAGCAATCAGCCCCAGCATTTT | CASSLWGDSNQPQHF
TRBJ2-7 | TRBD1 | TRBV5-5 | . | TGTGCCAGCAGCTCGGACAGGGGGTCGATTGGGAAGCAGTACTTC | CASSSDRGSIGKQYF
TRBJ2-7 | . | TRBV28 | . | TGTGCCAGCAGTCAAGACTCGCGGAAGGAGCAGTACTTC | CASSQDSRKEQYF
TRBJ1-1 | . | TRBV18 | . | TGTGCCAGCTCACGACGGGCCACTTCTGAAGCTTTCTTT | CASSRRATSEAFF
TRBJ1-2 | . | TRBV6-5 | . | TGTGCCAGCAGGCCCGTCCCATCCTACGGCTACACCTTC | CASRPVPSYGYTF
TRBJ2-5 | . | TRBV10-1 | . | TGCGCCAGCAGTGAGCCGATCTGGACAGATATACAAGAGACCCAGTACTTC | CASSEPIWTDIQETQYF
TRBJ2-7 | TRBD1 | TRBV29-1 | . | TGCAGCGGGGGACAGGACTCCTACGAGCAGTACTTC | CSGGQDSYEQYF
TRBJ2-3 | . | TRBV29-1 | . | TGCAGCTCGGACGGGGGGCTCACAGATACGCAGTATTTT | CSSDGGLTDTQYF
TRBJ2-3 | TRBD1 | TRBV4-1 | . | TGCGCCAGCAGCCAACCGGGACAGGCCATTCCAGATACGCAGTATTTT | CASSQPGQAIPDTQYF
TRBJ1-5 | TRBD1 | TRBV5-5 | . | TGTGCCAGCAGCTTTATAGGGGGCGGGGATCAGCCCCAGCATTTT | CASSFIGGGDQPQHF
TRBJ1-5 | TRBD1 | TRBV28 | . | TGTGCCAGCAGCCGGACAGGGTCCCGCCAGCCCCAGCATTTT | CASSRTGSRQPQHF
TRBJ1-5 | TRBD1 | TRBV28 | once | TGTGCCAGCAGTTTCCGACAGGGCCAAAGCAATCAGCCCCAGCATTTT | CASSFRQGQSNQPQHF
TRBJ2-5 | TRBD2 | TRBV6-6 | . | TGTGCCAGCAGTTCTAGCGGGAGCGGGGAGACCCAGTACTTC | CASSSSGSGETQYF
TRBJ1-1 | . | TRBV2 | few | TGTGCCAGCAGTGCCCCGAACACTGAAGCTTTCTTT | CASSAPNTEAFF
TRBJ2-1 | TRBD2 | TRBV7-3 | once | TGTGCCAGCTGCCGCAGCGGGAGTGGTGAGCAGTTCTTC | CASCRSGSGEQFF
TRBJ2-3 | . | TRBV10-3 | . | TGTGCCATCAGTGAGCAGTATGGGACGCTGGGTGGGGATACGCAGTATTTT | CAISEQYGTLGGDTQYF
TRBJ1-5 | . | TRBV6-6 | . | TGTGCCAGCAACCTAGACAAGAATCAGCCCCAGCATTTT | CASNLDKNQPQHF
TRBJ1-1 | . | TRBV27 | . | TGTGCCACCACGGCTGAGGGGTACACTGAAGCTTTCTTT | CATTAEGYTEAFF
TRBJ1-2 | . | TRBV6-4 | . | TGTGCCAGCAGTAGAACAGGGTCCTATGGCTACACCTTC | CASSRTGSYGYTF
TRBJ1-1 | TRBD1 | TRBV14 | . | TGTGCCAGCAGACAGGGGGCTACTGAAGCTTTCTTT | CASRQGATEAFF
TRBJ1-1 | TRBD1 | TRBV6-6 | . | TGTGCCAGCATCGACAGGGGGGCGCCCACTGAAGCTTTCTTT | CASIDRGAPTEAFF
TRBJ1-5 | . | TRBV6-1 | once | TGTGCCAGCGACTTAATGGGGGGCGATCAGCCCCAGCATTTT | CASDLMGGDQPQHF
TRBJ2-7 | TRBD1 | TRBV28 | . | TGTGCCAGTCAAACAGGGGGTGTCTACGAGCAGTACTTC | CASQTGGVYEQYF
TRBJ2-5 | . | TRBV18 | . | TGTGCCAGCTCACCACGGCAGTACCAAGAGACCCAGTACTTC | CASSPRQYQETQYF
TRBJ2-1 | TRBD2 | TRBV5-4 | once | TGTGCCAGCAGCTTGGAAGGACTAGCGGGCTCCTACAATGAGCAGTTCTTC | CASSLEGLAGSYNEQFF
TRBJ1-1 | TRBD1 | TRBV18 | . | TGTGCCAGCTCAAGACAGGGAGGCACTGAAGCTTTCTTT | CASSRQGGTEAFF
TRBJ2-3 | . | TRBV6-1 | . | TGTGCCAGCAGTGAGCAGCCCCACACAGATACGCAGTATTTT | CASSEQPHTDTQYF
TRBJ2-5 | TRBD2 | TRBV27 | . | TGTGCCAGCAGGAAGCGAGCGGGGGGGCGGGAGACCCAGTACTTC | CASRKRAGGRETQYF